These 28 T cell receptor beta chains were all obtained from the same sample, sequenced in a study of shared clonotypes between healthy human individuals. Assay: immunoSEQ multiplex PCR; the TCRdb copy retains only in-frame clones and omits some. The sample has around 500,000 clones, roughly 78% seen once. Sequenced: PBMCs. These receptors originate from a woman between 35 and 50 years old in good health. Some clones in this sample may be carry-over from other donors' samples.

This clone was detected a few times. This chain joins TRBV11-2 and TRBJ2-5; TRBD1 matches 9 bases. Looked up from germline, CDR1 is SGHAT and CDR2 is FQNNGV. The ends lost 5 bases at V and 1 base at J; junction bases unmatched: 2. The CDR3 contains 14 residues. The CDR3 spells CASSQQGAQETQYF. CDR3 DNA: TGTGCCAGCAGCCAACAGGGGGCCCAAGAGACCCAGTACTTC.

The rearrangement uses TRBV6-5 and TRBJ1-4, with D hard to call. V was pared by 0 bases and J by 8 bases, with 4 bases between. The CDR3 length is 12 residues. Germline CDR1 MNHEY, CDR2 SVGAGI. CDR3 sequence: CASSYSGEKLFF. Here the CDR3 DNA reads TGTGCCAGCAGTTACTCGGGGGAAAAACTGTTTTTT.

The chain is built from TRBV5-4 and TRBJ2-2; TRBD2 matches 10 bases. V shed 4 bases, J shed 5 bases, and the junction held 8 bases outside the gene matches. CDR1 is SGHNT, CDR2 YYREEE, per germline (reference sequence). The CDR3 sequence is 16 residues long. CDR3 residues: CASSTASGRGTGELFF. The CDR3 DNA sequence: TGTGCCAGCAGCACCGCTAGCGGGAGAGGAACCGGGGAGCTGTTTTTT.

The rearrangement joins TRBV29-1 to TRBJ2-3; 8 bases are shared with TRBD1. Unmatched junction bases numbered 12, after V lost 6 bases and J lost 4 bases. The CDR3 consists of 15 residues. The germline gives CDR1 SQVTM, CDR2 ANQGSEA. DNA of the CDR3: TGCAGCGTCGCCCCCGGGACAGGCTCGGCAGATACGCAGTATTTT. It translates to CSVAPGTGSADTQYF.

This chain connects TRBV4-2 to TRBJ2-7; no firm D call. V was pared by 0 bases and J by 3 bases, with 18 bases between. This CDR3 comprises 17 residues. Germline V gene sequence: CDR1 LGHNA, CDR2 YNFKEQ. The CDR3 loop reads CASSQESQAYSGYEQYF. The CDR3 nucleotides read TGTGCCAGCAGCCAAGAGTCCCAAGCTTACAGTGGCTACGAGCAGTACTTC.

This clone was observed a single time. The CDR3 DNA reads TGTGCCAGCAGCTCCAACCCGGGGGGCCAAGAGACCCAGTACTTC. Residues: CASSSNPGGQETQYF. V gene TRBV5-4 combines with J gene TRBJ2-5, with 7 positions matching TRBD2. The CDR3 runs 15 residues. Losses at the gene ends were 3 bases for V and 1 base for J; bases not matched to a gene: 6. Germline CDR1 is SGHNT and CDR2 is YYREEE (reference sequence). Together with reference TRBV5-4 and TRBJ2-5, the CDR3 gives the full variable domain: ETGVTQSPTHLIKTRGQQVTLRCSSQSGHNTVSWYQQALGQGPQFIFQYYREEENGRGNFPPRFSGLQFPNYSSELNVNALELDDSALYLCASSSNPGGQETQYFGPGTRLLVL.

V is TRBV30 and J is TRBJ2-7; 7 nucleotides align to TRBD1. The V gene's germline CDR1 is GTSNPN and CDR2 SVGIG (reference sequence). This CDR3 has 13 residues. The trim removed 2 bases at V and 1 base at J, leaving 2 bases unmatched. The CDR3 region is CAWSRDRSYEQYF. The CDR3, as DNA: TGTGCCTGGAGTCGGGACAGATCCTACGAGCAGTACTTC.

This sequence joins TRBV2 and TRBJ2-1; 8 bases align to TRBD1. The CDR3 covers 14 residues. The V gene's germline CDR1 is SNHLY and CDR2 FYNNEI. Losses at the gene ends were 4 bases for V and 4 bases for J; bases not matched to a gene: 3. The CDR3 DNA reads TGTGCCAGCAGTGTGGACAGGGTTTACAATGAGCAGTTCTTC. This codes for CASSVDRVYNEQFF.

This clone was detected a few times. This rearrangement joins TRBV25-1 to TRBJ2-2; a weak D match, TRBD2 (5 bases). The V end lost 1 base, the J end lost 7 bases, and 13 bases lay between the germline ends. This CDR3 region has 15 residues. CDR1 is MGHDK and CDR2 is SYGVNS in the germline V gene. Here the CDR3 DNA reads TGTGCCAGCAGTGAATTCAGTAGCGATTACGGGGAGCTGTTTTTT. This gives the protein CASSEFSSDYGELFF. The variable domain in full, completed from reference TRBV25-1 and TRBJ2-2, reads EADIYQTPRYLVIGTGKKITLECSQTMGHDKMYWYQQDPGMELHLIHYSYGVNSTEKGDLSSESTVSRIRTEHFPLTLESARPSHTSQYLCASSEFSSDYGELFFGEGSRLTVL.

Comments on this clone: The same CDR3 arises from other DNA sequences in this sample as well. This chain connects TRBV5-1 to TRBJ2-1; D is unresolved. CDR3 length: 14 amino acids. The ends were cut back, 0 bases at V and 4 bases at J, with 8 bases in the middle. Per the germline V gene, CDR1 is SGHRS and CDR2 is YFSETQ. The CDR3 DNA is TGCGCCAGCAGCTTGGGGTCCGAATACAATGAGCAGTTCTTC. Translation gives CASSLGSEYNEQFF.

The CDR3 sequence is CASSLKTGAGETQYF. In nucleotides, the CDR3 is TGTGCCAGCAGCTTGAAGACAGGGGCTGGGGAGACCCAGTACTTC. This rearrangement joins TRBV5-4 to TRBJ2-5, with TRBD1 identical over 8 bases. CDR3 length equals 15 residues. Per germline, CDR1 SGHNT and CDR2 YYREEE (reference sequence). Trimming took 1 base from V and 5 from J; bases not matched to a gene: 7.

This clone was counted only a few times. This rearrangement joins TRBV10-3 to TRBJ1-4, with a tentative D call TRBD1 (6 bases). This CDR3 has 16 amino acids. The V and J ends lost 3 bases and 2 bases respectively, with 13 bases between them. Germline-derived CDR1 and CDR2 are ENHRY and SYGVKD. The CDR3 DNA is TGTGCCATCAGTGAAGGGTGGGGGGCGACTAATGAAAAACTGTTTTTT. Its translation is CAISEGWGATNEKLFF.

The chain combines TRBV7-9 with TRBJ2-5; TRBD1 matches at 9 bases. CDR1 and CDR2 (germline): SEHNR, FQNEAQ (reference sequence). Germline trimming cut 5 bases from V and 2 bases from J; bases unmatched to any gene: 9. The CDR3 contains 16 residues. The CDR3 protein is CASSPPGTGRQETQYF. CDR3 DNA: TGTGCCAGCAGCCCCCCCGGGACAGGGCGGCAAGAGACCCAGTACTTC.

The CDR3 nucleotides read TGTGCCAGTAGTATTGGCGGGACCCCCCTCTACGAGCAGTACTTC. It is translated as CASSIGGTPLYEQYF. The V gene is TRBV19, the J gene TRBJ2-7; maybe TRBD2 (6 bases). This CDR3 is 15 amino acids long. Deletions cut 3 bases from V and 3 bases from J, with 15 bases between. Looked up from germline, CDR1 is LNHDA and CDR2 is SQIVND (reference sequence).

V is TRBV9 and J is TRBJ2-5, with TRBD1 matching over 7 bases. V was clipped by 3 bases and J by 2 bases; unmatched bases: 10. From germline, CDR1 is SGDLS and CDR2 YYNGEE. The CDR3 consists of 16 residues. CDR3 sequence: CASSARADRRQETQYF. The CDR3 DNA reads as TGTGCCAGCAGCGCCCGAGCGGACAGGCGGCAAGAGACCCAGTACTTC.

This clone was detected only a few times. V usage is TRBV6-1 and J usage is TRBJ1-2; TRBD1 matches 10 bases. The V and J ends lost 0 bases and 5 bases, in that order; junction bases with no gene match: 3. Germline lookup yields CDR1 MNHNS and CDR2 SASEGT. This CDR3 is 15 amino acids long. The CDR3 region is CASSEAGQGEYGYTF. The CDR3 DNA is TGTGCCAGCAGTGAAGCCGGACAGGGGGAGTATGGCTACACCTTC.

The V and J genes are TRBV28 and TRBJ2-2; D ambiguous. Germline V CDR1 and CDR2: MDHEN, SYDVKM. V was pared by 4 bases and J by 4 bases, with 10 bases between. The CDR3 totals 14 residues. CDR3 sequence: CASSYHGFTGELFF. The CDR3 nucleotides are TGTGCCAGCAGTTACCATGGTTTCACCGGGGAGCTGTTTTTT. The full variable domain, completed using reference TRBV28 and TRBJ2-2, is DVKVTQSSRYLVKRTGEKVFLECVQDMDHENMFWYRQDPGLGLRLIYFSYDVKMKEKGDIPEGYSVSREKKERFSLILESASTNQTSMYLCASSYHGFTGELFFGEGSRLTVL.

V is TRBV28 and J is TRBJ2-7; 7 nucleotides align to TRBD1. V shed 6 bases and J 2 bases; nucleotides not matched to a gene: 7. The CDR3 contains 14 residues. Germline values: CDR1 MDHEN, CDR2 SYDVKM. The CDR3 nucleotides are TGTGCCAGCAGCAGGACAGGCCTTGCCTACGAGCAGTACTTC. It is translated as CASSRTGLAYEQYF.

The genes are TRBV2 and TRBJ2-4, with a tentative D call TRBD2 (6 bases). In germline, CDR1 is SNHLY, CDR2 FYNNEI. The germline V and J ends were trimmed by 4 bases and 0 bases, with 10 bases remaining between them. The CDR3 runs 15 residues. The DNA for the CDR3 is TGTGCCAGCAGTGGGGGGGACTTAGCCAAAAACATTCAGTACTTC. Its translation: CASSGGDLAKNIQYF.

The CDR3 DNA follows: TGTGCCAGCAGTGAATTGGGATTAGCGTTACCCTACAATGAGCAGTTCTTC. It is translated as CASSELGLALPYNEQFF. The chain combines TRBV2 with TRBJ2-1, with D possibly being TRBD2 (5 bases). The CDR3 covers 17 residues. Trimming removed 2 bases from V and 2 bases from J, with 16 bases in between. CDR1 is SNHLY, CDR2 FYNNEI, per germline.

This chain connects TRBV18 to TRBJ2-7; D call uncertain. Per the germline V gene, CDR1 is KGHSH and CDR2 is LQKENI. CDR3 length equals 15 residues. V lost 2 bases and J lost 3, with 14 bases in between. The CDR3 DNA is TGTGCCAGCTCACCATCTCAAACTTTAAGCTACGAGCAGTACTTC. Protein sequence: CASSPSQTLSYEQYF.

J is TRBJ1-5 and V is TRBV21-1. TRBV21-1 counts as a pseudogene. The CDR3 loop spans 14 amino acids. The CDR3 loop is CASSRVFSNQPQHF. CDR3 nucleotide sequence: TGTGCCAGCAGTAGGGTTTTTAGCAATCAGCCCCAGCATTTT.

The chain combines TRBV4-2 with TRBJ2-7; D tentatively reads TRBD1 or TRBD2 (5 bases each). Trimming took 0 bases from V and 3 from J, leaving 12 bases between them. This CDR3 spans 15 amino acids. From germline, CDR1 is LGHNA and CDR2 YNFKEQ. In DNA form, the CDR3 reads TGTGCCAGCAGCCAAGAAGGTAGGGGAGACTACGAGCAGTACTTC. This gives the protein CASSQEGRGDYEQYF.

The sample holds a few counts of this clone. The J gene is TRBJ2-5, the V gene TRBV7-8; D ambiguous. The ends were cut back, 5 bases at V and 5 bases at J, with 6 bases in the middle. Germline loops: CDR1 SGHVS, CDR2 FQNEAQ. The CDR3 is 11 amino acids. The CDR3 loop is CASSIMETQYF. Written as DNA, the CDR3 is TGTGCCAGCAGCATAATGGAGACCCAGTACTTC.

Concerning this clone: A read error may be the cause here, since a much bigger clone is one base away. The sample holds other DNA sequences that translate to the same CDR3. The V call is TRBV5-6, the J call TRBJ2-6; possibly TRBD2 for D (6 bases). In germline, CDR1 is SGHDT, CDR2 YYEEEE. This CDR3 spans 15 amino acids. Trimming removed 3 bases from V and 1 base from J, with 8 bases in between. The CDR3 reads CASSWGVSGANVLTF. In DNA, the CDR3 is TGTGCCAGCAGCTGGGGGGTATCTGGGGCCAACGTCCTGACTTTC.

The V and J genes are TRBV6-5 and TRBJ2-1; D may be TRBD1 (5 bases). This CDR3 is built from 15 residues. Deletions cut 2 bases from V and 2 bases from J, with 10 bases between. CDR1 and CDR2 from the germline V gene are MNHEY and SVGAGI. The CDR3 reads CASSYRTGAYNEQFF. Written as DNA, the CDR3 is TGTGCCAGCAGTTACCGTACAGGTGCCTACAATGAGCAGTTCTTC.

The CDR3 region is CASTGTYSNQPQHF. Here the CDR3 DNA reads TGTGCCAGCACAGGGACGTATAGCAATCAGCCCCAGCATTTT. V usage is TRBV2 and J usage is TRBJ1-5; perhaps TRBD1 as D (5 bases). V dropped 7 bases and J dropped 0 bases, with 10 bases sitting between them. Germline V CDR1 and CDR2: SNHLY, FYNNEI. This CDR3 region has 14 residues.

The chain combines TRBV27 with TRBJ1-5; unclear D gene. This CDR3 spans 13 amino acids. V was trimmed by 3 bases and J by 3 bases, leaving 6 bases between them. CDR1 and CDR2 from the germline V gene are MNHEY and SMNVEV (reference sequence). CDR3 nucleotide sequence: TGTGCCAGCAGTTTTAGTTTCAATCAGCCCCAGCATTTT. It is translated as CASSFSFNQPQHF.